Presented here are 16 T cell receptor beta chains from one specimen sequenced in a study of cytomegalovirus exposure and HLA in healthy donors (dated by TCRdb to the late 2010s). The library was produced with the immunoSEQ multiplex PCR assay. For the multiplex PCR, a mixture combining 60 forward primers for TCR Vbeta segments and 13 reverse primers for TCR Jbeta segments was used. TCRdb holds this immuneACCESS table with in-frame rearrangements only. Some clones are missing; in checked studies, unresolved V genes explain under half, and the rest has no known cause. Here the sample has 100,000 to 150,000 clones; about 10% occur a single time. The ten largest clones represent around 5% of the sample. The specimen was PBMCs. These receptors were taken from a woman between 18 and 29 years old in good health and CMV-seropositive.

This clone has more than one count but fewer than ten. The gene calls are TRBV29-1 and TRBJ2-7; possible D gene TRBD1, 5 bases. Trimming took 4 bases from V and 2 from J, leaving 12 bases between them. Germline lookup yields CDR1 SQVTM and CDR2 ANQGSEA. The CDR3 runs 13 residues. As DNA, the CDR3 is TGCAGCGTTGCAAGACAGACAACCTACGAGCAGTACTTC. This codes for CSVARQTTYEQYF.

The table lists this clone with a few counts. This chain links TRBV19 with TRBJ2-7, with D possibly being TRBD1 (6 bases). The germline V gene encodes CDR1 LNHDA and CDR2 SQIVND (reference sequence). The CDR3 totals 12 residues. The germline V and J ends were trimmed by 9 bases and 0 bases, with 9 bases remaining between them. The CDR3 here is CASRDTSYEQYF. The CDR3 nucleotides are TGTGCCAGCCGGGACACCTCCTACGAGCAGTACTTC.

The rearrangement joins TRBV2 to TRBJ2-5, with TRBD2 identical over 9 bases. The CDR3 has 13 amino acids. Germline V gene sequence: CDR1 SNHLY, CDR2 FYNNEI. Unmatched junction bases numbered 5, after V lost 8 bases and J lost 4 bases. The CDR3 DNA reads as TGTGCCAGCGTAGCGGGAGAGGGAGAGACCCAGTACTTC. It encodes CASVAGEGETQYF.

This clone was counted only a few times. CDR3 in DNA: TGCAGCGTCCTTAGCGGGGGAGGGGAGACCCAGTACTTC. Translation gives CSVLSGGGETQYF. The chain recombines TRBV29-1 with TRBJ2-5, with 9 positions matching TRBD2. Germline values: CDR1 SQVTM, CDR2 ANQGSEA. The CDR3 is 13 residues long. Unmatched junction bases numbered 7, after V lost 6 bases and J lost 5 bases.

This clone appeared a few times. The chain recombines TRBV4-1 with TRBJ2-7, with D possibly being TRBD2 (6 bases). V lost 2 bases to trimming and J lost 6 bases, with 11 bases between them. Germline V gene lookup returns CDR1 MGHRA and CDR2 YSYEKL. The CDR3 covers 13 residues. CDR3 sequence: CASSQPGEVEQYF. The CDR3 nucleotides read TGCGCCAGCAGCCAACCGGGGGAAGTCGAGCAGTACTTC.

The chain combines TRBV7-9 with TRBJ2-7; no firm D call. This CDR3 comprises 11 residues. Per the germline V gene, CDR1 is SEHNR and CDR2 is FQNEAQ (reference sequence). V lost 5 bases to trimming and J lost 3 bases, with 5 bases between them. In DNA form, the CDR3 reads TGTGCCAGCAGCGTCCTCTACGAGCAGTACTTC. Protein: CASSVLYEQYF.

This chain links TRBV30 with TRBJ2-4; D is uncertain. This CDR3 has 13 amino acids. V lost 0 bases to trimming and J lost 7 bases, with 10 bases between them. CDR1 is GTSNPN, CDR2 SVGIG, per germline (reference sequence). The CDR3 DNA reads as TGTGCCTGGAGTGTCCGGTCCGGGAACATTCAGTACTTC. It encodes CAWSVRSGNIQYF.

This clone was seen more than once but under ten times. In DNA, the CDR3 is TGTGCCAGCAGCCCATGGACAGGGGAAGAGACCCAGTACTTC. This translates into CASSPWTGEETQYF. The rearrangement links TRBV11-2 to TRBJ2-5; the match to TRBD1 covers 9 bases. CDR1 is SGHAT and CDR2 is FQNNGV in the germline V gene. This CDR3 spans 14 amino acids. V dropped 5 bases and J dropped 3; count of bases not matched to a gene: 4. The full variable domain, completed using reference TRBV11-2 and TRBJ2-5, is EAGVAQSPRYKIIEKRQSVAFWCNPISGHATLYWYQQILGQGPKLLIQFQNNGVVDDSQLPKDRFSAERLKGVDSTLKIQPAKLEDSAVYLCASSPWTGEETQYFGPGTRLLVL.

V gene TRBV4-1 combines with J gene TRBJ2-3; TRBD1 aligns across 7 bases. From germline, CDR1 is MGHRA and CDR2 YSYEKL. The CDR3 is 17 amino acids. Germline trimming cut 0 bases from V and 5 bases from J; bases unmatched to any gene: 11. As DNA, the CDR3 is TGCGCCAGCAGCCAAGAGAGGACTGACAGGGTTGAAGATACGCAGTATTTT. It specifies CASSQERTDRVEDTQYF.

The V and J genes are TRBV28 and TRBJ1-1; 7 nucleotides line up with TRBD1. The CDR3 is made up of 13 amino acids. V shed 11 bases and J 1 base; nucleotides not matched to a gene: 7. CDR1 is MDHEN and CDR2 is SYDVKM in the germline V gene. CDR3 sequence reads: CASTGVWNTEAFF. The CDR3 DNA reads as TGTGCCTCAACAGGGGTTTGGAACACTGAAGCTTTCTTT.

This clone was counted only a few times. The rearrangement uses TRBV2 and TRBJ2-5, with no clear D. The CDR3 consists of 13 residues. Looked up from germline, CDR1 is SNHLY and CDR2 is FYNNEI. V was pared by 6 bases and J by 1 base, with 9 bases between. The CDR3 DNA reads TGTGCCAGCAGGCCCAGCGCCCAAGAGACCCAGTACTTC. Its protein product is CASRPSAQETQYF.

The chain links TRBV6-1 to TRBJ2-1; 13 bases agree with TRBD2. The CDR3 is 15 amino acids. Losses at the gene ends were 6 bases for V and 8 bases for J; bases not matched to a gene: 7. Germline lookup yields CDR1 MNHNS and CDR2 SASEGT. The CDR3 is CASRSGTSGKDEQFF. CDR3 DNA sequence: TGTGCCAGCAGGTCCGGGACTAGCGGGAAGGATGAGCAGTTCTTC.

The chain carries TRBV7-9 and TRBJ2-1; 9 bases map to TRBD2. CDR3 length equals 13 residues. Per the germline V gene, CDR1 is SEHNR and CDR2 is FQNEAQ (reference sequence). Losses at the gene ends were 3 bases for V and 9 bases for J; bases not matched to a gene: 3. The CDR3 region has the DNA TGTGCCAGCAGCTTCCTTAGCGGGAGTGAGCAGTTCTTC. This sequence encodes CASSFLSGSEQFF.

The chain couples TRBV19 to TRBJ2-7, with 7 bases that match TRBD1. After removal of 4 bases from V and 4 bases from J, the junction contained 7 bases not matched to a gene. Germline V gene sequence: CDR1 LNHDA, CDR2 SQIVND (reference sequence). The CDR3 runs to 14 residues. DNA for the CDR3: TGTGCCAGTAGTAAAAGGGGGCTAATTTACGAGCAGTACTTC. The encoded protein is CASSKRGLIYEQYF. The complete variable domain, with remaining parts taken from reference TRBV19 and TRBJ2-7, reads DGGITQSPKYLFRKEGQNVTLSCEQNLNHDAMYWYRQDPGQGLRLIYYSQIVNDFQKGDIAEGYSVSREKKESFPLTVTSAQKNPTAFYLCASSKRGLIYEQYFGPGTRLTVT.

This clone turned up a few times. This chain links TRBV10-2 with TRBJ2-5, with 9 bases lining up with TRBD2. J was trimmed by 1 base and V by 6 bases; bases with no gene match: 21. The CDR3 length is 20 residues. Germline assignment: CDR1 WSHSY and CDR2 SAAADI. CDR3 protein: CASSADGAGGPSSGQETQYF. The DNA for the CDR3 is TGCGCCAGCAGCGCCGATGGGGCGGGAGGGCCCTCTTCGGGCCAAGAGACCCAGTACTTC.

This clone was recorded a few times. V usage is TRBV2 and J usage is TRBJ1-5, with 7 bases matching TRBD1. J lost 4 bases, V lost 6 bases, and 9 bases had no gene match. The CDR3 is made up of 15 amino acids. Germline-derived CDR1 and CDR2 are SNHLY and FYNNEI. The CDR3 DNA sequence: TGTGCCAGCAGATCTCAGGGGACAGCGAATCAGCCCCAGCATTTT. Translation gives CASRSQGTANQPQHF. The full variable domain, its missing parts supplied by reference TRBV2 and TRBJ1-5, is EPEVTQTPSHQVTQMGQEVILRCVPISNHLYFYWYRQILGQKVEFLVSFYNNEISEKSEIFDDQFSVERPDGSNFTLKIRSTKLEDSAMYFCASRSQGTANQPQHFGDGTRLSIL.